This T cell receptor beta chain was sequenced during a study of long-term antiretroviral therapy in people with HIV. This CDR3 region has 14 residues. V dropped 2 bases and J dropped 6 bases, with 14 bases sitting between them. The V gene's germline CDR1 is SGHRS and CDR2 YFSETQ. The run of the v3.0 immunoSEQ assay was at survey level. Only in-frame clones appear in the TCRdb table, and some are missing; sequencing was by immunoSEQ multiplex PCR. Among almost 20,000 clones listed, approximately 90% were seen once. Every donor had one or more pre-ART and two or more post-ART PBMC samples. Cryopreserved PBMC, at about 0.85-10 million per sample, were present before DNA extraction.

Specimen: unsorted PBMCs, collected nearly 4.5 years before starting antiretroviral therapy. V is TRBV5-1 and J is TRBJ1-1, with D perhaps matching TRBD1 (6 bases). The clonotype originates from a woman in her twenties or thirties with HIV. The CDR3 here is CASSFNRQASEAFF. The CDR3 DNA sequence: TGCGCCAGCAGCTTCAATAGACAGGCCTCTGAAGCTTTCTTT.